A selection of T cell receptor beta chains follows, all from one sample in a study of tumor and adjacent non-tumor tissue in lung cancer. TCRdb fed the multiplex PCR reads into MiXCR, producing one record per CDR3 protein. Among under 100,000 distinct CDR3 sequences, approximately 68% were seen once, and the ten largest hold over 9.5%. Sequences were obtained from lung tumor tissue. The receptors originated from a woman aged 70-85 years with non-small cell lung cancer. Both conserved end residues are part of each CDR3. A D gene is named only where the DNA matches it firmly. For some rows the clone size is stated as once, few or many, or as a class when expanded; others skip it.

j_call clone_size v_call d_call cdr3_nt cdr3_aa
TRBJ2-7 - TRBV20-1 TRBD2 TGCAGTGCTAGAGATCTACGAAGTTGGGAGGGTTTACAGCGGGTGGGCGGGAGACGGTACTTC CSARDLRSWEGLQRVGGRRYF
TRBJ2-5 - TRBV14 - TGTGCCAGCAGCCAAGGGAGGACGCGGGATGTCGAGACCCAGTACTTC CASSQGRTRDVETQYF
TRBJ2-3 many TRBV20-1 - TGCAGTGCTAGTGGGGGGATGGGGGTGGATACGCAGTATTTT CSASGGMGVDTQYF
TRBJ2-3 - TRBV12-3/TRBV12-4 - TGTGCCAGCCAGAAAGGGAGATCGGCTGATACGCAGTATTTT CASQKGRSADTQYF
TRBJ1-5 many TRBV6-6 TRBD1 TGTGCCAGCAGACACCAGGGGGGAGTTAGCAATCAGCCCCAGCATTTT CASRHQGGVSNQPQHF
TRBJ2-3 - TRBV5-1 TRBD2 TGCGCCAGCAGACCCGGGTTTGGGAGGGCGAACACAGATACGCAGTATTTT CASRPGFGRANTDTQYF
TRBJ2-2 many TRBV11-2 TRBD2 TGTGCCAGCAGCTTAACTAGCGGGATCGTTACCGGGGAGCTGTTTTTT CASSLTSGIVTGELFF
TRBJ2-7 - TRBV6-1 TRBD2 TGTGCCAGCAGTGAAGTGTTCGTGACTAGCGGGACTGGCACCTACGATCAGTACTTC CASSEVFVTSGTGTYDQYF
TRBJ2-1 - TRBV6-2/TRBV6-3 TRBD2 TGTGCCAGCAGTCGACCAGCGGGAATCGAGCAGTTCTTC CASSRPAGIEQFF
TRBJ2-5 - TRBV5-4 TRBD2 TGTGCCAGCAGCCTACTAGCGGGAAGGGACCAAGAGGCCCAGTACTTC CASSLLAGRDQEAQYF
TRBJ1-6 - TRBV5-5 - TGTGCCAACACCCAGACCCTGCAATATAATTCATCCCTCCACTTT CANTQTLQYNSSLHF
TRBJ2-7 - TRBV28 - TGTGCCGGCAGCCCCCAGACTAGAACCTACGAGCAGTACTTC CAGSPQTRTYEQYF
TRBJ2-1 medium-sized TRBV11-1 - TGTGCCAGCAGCTCCGCAAACCGAATTAACAATGAGCAGTTCTTC CASSSANRINNEQFF
TRBJ2-5 - TRBV6-5 TRBD2 TGTGTCAGCAGCCAACCCCAGCGGGATGGCCAAGAGACCCAGTACTTC CVSSQPQRDGQETQYF
TRBJ2-2 - TRBV6-1 - TGTGCCTGCAGTGTGGACAGTTCTACCGGGGAGCTGTTTTTT CACSVDSSTGELFF
TRBJ1-1 - TRBV4-1 - TGCGCCAGCATCCCCCCAGGATATCGGACAGACATTGAAGCTTTCTTT CASIPPGYRTDIEAFF
TRBJ1-1 - TRBV7-8 - TGTGCCAGGAGTTTAGGGGGGAACACTGAAGCTTTCTTT CARSLGGNTEAFF
TRBJ1-1 - TRBV5-1 - TGCGCCAGCAGCTTCGGCCTGAGGGACACCCGTTTCTGGGGCACTGAAGCTTTCTTT CASSFGLRDTRFWGTEAFF
TRBJ1-5 once TRBV6-1 - TGTGCCAGCAGTGTTGTCTTAGATCTCAATGAGCCCCAGCATTTT CASSVVLDLNEPQHF
TRBJ2-2 many TRBV5-6 TRBD1 TGTGCCAGCAGCTCAACCTACCAGGGGGCGAGCGGGGAGCTGTTTTTT CASSSTYQGASGELFF
TRBJ2-3 - TRBV6-5 - TGTGCCAGTCAGCCACGGGCAGTGGGCAATCAGCCCCAGTATTTT CASQPRAVGNQPQYF
TRBJ2-3 medium-sized TRBV6-1 - TGTGCCAGCAGTGAAATCAGAGCAGATACGCAGTATTTT CASSEIRADTQYF
TRBJ1-5 - TRBV20-1 TRBD1 TGCAGTGCCGTGGGGGGACAGTATACTCGAGGCAATCAGCCCCAGCATTTT CSAVGGQYTRGNQPQHF
TRBJ2-1 - TRBV12-3/TRBV12-4 - TGTGCCAGCACCCCAAGGAGCCATGAGCAGTTCTTC CASTPRSHEQFF
TRBJ2-5 - TRBV29-1 - TGTTGCGTTGATGGACAAGACAAGCGGCAAGAGACCCAGTACTTC CCVDGQDKRQETQYF
TRBJ2-5 - TRBV4-2 TRBD1 TGTGCCAGAAGACAAGAAGACAGGGGAAAGACCCAGTACTTC CARRQEDRGKTQYF
TRBJ2-7 once TRBV5-6 - TGTGCCAGCAGCGAAACCGGGGGCTATGGACAGTACTTC CASSETGGYGQYF
TRBJ2-1 - TRBV5-1 - TGCGCCAGCAGCACCTCCGGGGCAAACTACAATGGGCAGTTCTTC CASSTSGANYNGQFF
TRBJ2-3 - TRBV12-3/TRBV12-4 - TGTGCCAGCAGTATACGACAGTGCACAGATACTCAGTATTTT CASSIRQCTDTQYF
TRBJ2-5 - TRBV4-1 TRBD2 TGCGCCAGCGGCGCACCGGGACTAGCGGAAAAAAACCAAGAGACCCAGTACTTC CASGAPGLAEKNQETQYF
TRBJ2-2 - TRBV28 TRBD2 TGTGCCAGCAGTTTACCCGGGACTAGCGGGATATCGACCGGGGAGCTGCTTTTT CASSLPGTSGISTGELLF
TRBJ2-1 many TRBV5-1 - TGCGCCAGCAGCTCGGCCGCTTCGAGCTCCTACAATGAGCAGTTCTTC CASSSAASSSYNEQFF
TRBJ2-3 - TRBV5-6 - TGTGCCAGCAGCCCGAAGGACGGATCGATCACAGATACGCAGTATTTT CASSPKDGSITDTQYF
TRBJ2-1 many TRBV4-2 - TGTGCCAGCAGCCTTTCCGGCCCCAATGAGCAGTTCTTC CASSLSGPNEQFF
TRBJ2-7 - TRBV6-1 - TGTGCCAGCAGTGAAGAGGGGGGCAACGATCAGTACTTC CASSEEGGNDQYF
TRBJ2-2 - TRBV20-1 - TGCAGTGCTAGAGATTACCTAGTGGGAGAGGGCGGGGAGCTGTTTTTT CSARDYLVGEGGELFF
TRBJ2-3 - TRBV29-1 TRBD1 TGCAGCGTTGTACAGGGGGATAGCACAGATACGCAGTATTTT CSVVQGDSTDTQYF
TRBJ2-3 - TRBV6-5 - TGTGCCAGCGGTTACTCCTTTGTGAACACAGATACGCAGTATTTT CASGYSFVNTDTQYF
TRBJ2-7 once TRBV6-1 - TGTGCCAGCAGTGAAACGGGCTGGCAGTCGTCTGGGCAGTACTTC CASSETGWQSSGQYF
TRBJ2-7 - TRBV5-1 - TGCGCCAAGAGCTTGGAGTTAGACTACTACGAGCAATACTTC CAKSLELDYYEQYF
TRBJ1-2 many TRBV5-5 - TGTGCCAGCAGCTTGGCCCCCGGCAGTGACTATGGCTACACCTTC CASSLAPGSDYGYTF
TRBJ2-7 - TRBV28 - TGTGCCAGCGAACAGGGGGGGTACGAGCAGTACTTC CASEQGGYEQYF
TRBJ1-1 - TRBV6-2/TRBV6-3 - TGTGACAGCAGTCTCCCCACCCTCAAAGTCAGGAACACTGAAGCTTTCTTT CDSSLPTLKVRNTEAFF
TRBJ2-7 - TRBV12-3/TRBV12-4 - TGTGCCAGCAGTCCCCGGTACATGGGCCACGAGCAGTACTTC CASSPRYMGHEQYF
TRBJ1-5 - TRBV20-1 - TGCAGTGCTTCTCCAAGACATGGATATAGCAATCAGCCCCAGCATTTT CSASPRHGYSNQPQHF
TRBJ2-3 - TRBV20-1 TRBD1 TGCAGTGCGACCAAATTCGGGACAGGGGCGCCAGATACGCAGTATTTT CSATKFGTGAPDTQYF
TRBJ2-3 - TRBV12-3/TRBV12-4 - TGTGTCAGCAGTTTTATTATGGTTCAGGCGGGCAATCAGCCCCAGTATTTT CVSSFIMVQAGNQPQYF
TRBJ2-6 - TRBV6-5 - TGTACCAGCAGCCGTTCCGGTACACTTCGCGGCGGATCTGGGGCCAACCTCCTGACTTTC CTSSRSGTLRGGSGANLLTF
TRBJ2-3 - TRBV6-5 TRBD2 TGTGCCAGCATGCCTGCCTTAGGGACTAGCGGATGCACAGATACGCAGTATTTT CASMPALGTSGCTDTQYF
TRBJ1-1 many TRBV12-3/TRBV12-4 - TGTGCCAGCAGGGCGGAGTCGAGGAACACTGAAGCTTTCTTT CASRAESRNTEAFF
TRBJ1-6 medium-sized TRBV7-8 - TGTGCCAGCTCAGCGGGGAGCTCCTATAATTCACCCCTCCACTTT CASSAGSSYNSPLHF
TRBJ2-2 once TRBV29-1 TRBD2 TGCAGCGTCAGCGGGGGCTCCTGGGAGCTGTTATTT CSVSGGSWELLF
TRBJ2-5 - TRBV12-3/TRBV12-4 TRBD1 TGTGCCAGCAGTCTGAGACAGGGCTCGATCTACAAGCCAAAACGAAAAGAGACACAGTACTTC CASSLRQGSIYKPKRKETQYF
TRBJ1-2 - TRBV29-1 - TGCAGCGTTATGACAGAGGAGGCAGGATTCGCGTATGGCTACACCTTC CSVMTEEAGFAYGYTF
TRBJ2-1 - TRBV6-1 - TGTGCCAGCAGTACCGGACAGTGGAATAAGCAGTTCTTC CASSTGQWNKQFF
TRBJ2-7 - TRBV10-2 - TGCGCCACCACTAACGGAAGCTCCTACGAGCAGTACTTC CATTNGSSYEQYF
TRBJ2-1 - TRBV12-3/TRBV12-4 TRBD2 TGTGCCAGCAGTTTAGCCAAGTCGAGGGAGGGAAGTAATGAGCAGTTCTTC CASSLAKSREGSNEQFF
TRBJ2-7 - TRBV6-1 - TGTGCCAGCAGTGAAGTAACGGGTTCCTCCTACGAGCAGTACTTC CASSEVTGSSYEQYF
TRBJ2-7 once TRBV12-3/TRBV12-4 TRBD2 TGTGCCAGCAGTTTTGGGACTAGGGGGATGGCCGCTTCCCTAAGATCCTACGAGCAGTACTTC CASSFGTRGMAASLRSYEQYF